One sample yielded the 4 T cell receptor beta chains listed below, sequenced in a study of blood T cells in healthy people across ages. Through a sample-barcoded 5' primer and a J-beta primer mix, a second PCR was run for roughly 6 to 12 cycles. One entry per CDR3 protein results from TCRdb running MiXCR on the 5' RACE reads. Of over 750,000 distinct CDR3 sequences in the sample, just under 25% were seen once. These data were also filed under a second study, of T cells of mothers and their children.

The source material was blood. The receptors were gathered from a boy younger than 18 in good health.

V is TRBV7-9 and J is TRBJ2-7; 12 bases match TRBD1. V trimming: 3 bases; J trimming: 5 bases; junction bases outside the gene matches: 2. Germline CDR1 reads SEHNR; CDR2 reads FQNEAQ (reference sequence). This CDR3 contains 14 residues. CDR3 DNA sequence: TGTGCCAGCAGCTTGGGACAGGGGGCGGACGAGCAGTACTTC. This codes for CASSLGQGADEQYF.

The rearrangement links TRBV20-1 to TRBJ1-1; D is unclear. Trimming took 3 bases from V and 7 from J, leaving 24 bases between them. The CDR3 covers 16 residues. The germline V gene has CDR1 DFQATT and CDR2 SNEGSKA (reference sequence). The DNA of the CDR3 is TGCAGTGCTAGGACGGGAGCAGGTTCTGTTTTCGGTGAAGCTTTCTTT. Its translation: CSARTGAGSVFGEAFF.

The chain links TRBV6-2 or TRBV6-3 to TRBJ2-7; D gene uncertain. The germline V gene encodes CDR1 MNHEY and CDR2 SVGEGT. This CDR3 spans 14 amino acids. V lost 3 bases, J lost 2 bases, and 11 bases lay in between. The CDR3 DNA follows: TGTGCCAGCAGTTATCAACAACCCGCCTACGAGCAGTACTTC. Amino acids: CASSYQQPAYEQYF.

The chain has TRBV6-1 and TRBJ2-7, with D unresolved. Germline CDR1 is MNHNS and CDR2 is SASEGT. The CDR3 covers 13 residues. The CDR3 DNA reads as TGTTCGAGCTCCCTAATCGGCTCCTACGAGCAGTACTTC. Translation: CSSSLIGSYEQYF.